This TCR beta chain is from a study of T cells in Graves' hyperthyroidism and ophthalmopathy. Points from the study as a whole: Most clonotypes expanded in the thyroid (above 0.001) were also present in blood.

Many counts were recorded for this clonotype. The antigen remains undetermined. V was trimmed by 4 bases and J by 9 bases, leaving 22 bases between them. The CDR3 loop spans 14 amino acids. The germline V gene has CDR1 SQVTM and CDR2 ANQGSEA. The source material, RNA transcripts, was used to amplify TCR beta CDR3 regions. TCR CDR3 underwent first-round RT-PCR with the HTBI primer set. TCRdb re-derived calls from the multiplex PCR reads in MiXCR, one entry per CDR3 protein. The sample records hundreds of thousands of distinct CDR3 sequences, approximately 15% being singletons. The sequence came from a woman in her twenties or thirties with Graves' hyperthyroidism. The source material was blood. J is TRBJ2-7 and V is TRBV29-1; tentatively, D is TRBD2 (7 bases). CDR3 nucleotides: TGCAGCGTTGCTCCTCCCGGCGGGGGCGCGGCGCAGTACTTC. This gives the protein CSVAPPGGGAAQYF.